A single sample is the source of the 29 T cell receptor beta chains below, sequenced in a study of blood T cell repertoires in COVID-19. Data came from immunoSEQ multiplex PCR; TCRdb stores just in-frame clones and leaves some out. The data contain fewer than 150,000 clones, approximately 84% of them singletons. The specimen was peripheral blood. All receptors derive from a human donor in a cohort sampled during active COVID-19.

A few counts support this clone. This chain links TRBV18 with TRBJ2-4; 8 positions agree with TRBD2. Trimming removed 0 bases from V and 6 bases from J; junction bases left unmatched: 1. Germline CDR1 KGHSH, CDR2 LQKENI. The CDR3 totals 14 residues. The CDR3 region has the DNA TGTGCCAGCTCACCACCTAGCGGGGTAAACATTCAGTACTTC. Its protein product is CASSPPSGVNIQYF. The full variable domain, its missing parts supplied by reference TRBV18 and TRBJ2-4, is NAGVMQNPRHLVRRRGQEARLRCSPMKGHSHVYWYRQLPEEGLKFMVYLQKENIIDESGMPKERFSAEFPKEGPSILRIQQVVRGDSAAYFCASSPPSGVNIQYFGAGTRLSVL.

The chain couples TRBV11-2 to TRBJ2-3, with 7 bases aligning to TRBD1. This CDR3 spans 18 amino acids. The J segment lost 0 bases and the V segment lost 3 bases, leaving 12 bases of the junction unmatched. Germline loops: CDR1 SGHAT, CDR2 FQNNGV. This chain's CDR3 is CASSFNSGTAPSTDTQYF. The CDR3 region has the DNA TGTGCCAGCAGCTTTAACTCCGGGACAGCGCCTAGCACAGATACGCAGTATTTT.

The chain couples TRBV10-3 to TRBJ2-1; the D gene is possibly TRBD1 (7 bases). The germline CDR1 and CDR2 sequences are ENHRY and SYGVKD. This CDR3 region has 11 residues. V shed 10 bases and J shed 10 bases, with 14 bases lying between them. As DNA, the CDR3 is TGTGCCACCACAGGGGAGGCAGAGCAGTTCTTC. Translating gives CATTGEAEQFF.

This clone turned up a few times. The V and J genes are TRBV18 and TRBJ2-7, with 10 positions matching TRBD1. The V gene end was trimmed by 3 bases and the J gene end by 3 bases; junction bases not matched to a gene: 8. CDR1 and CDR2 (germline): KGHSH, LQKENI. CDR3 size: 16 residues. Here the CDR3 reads CASSPGQGFEGYEQYF. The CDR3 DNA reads TGTGCCAGCTCACCGGGACAGGGGTTCGAAGGCTACGAGCAGTACTTC.

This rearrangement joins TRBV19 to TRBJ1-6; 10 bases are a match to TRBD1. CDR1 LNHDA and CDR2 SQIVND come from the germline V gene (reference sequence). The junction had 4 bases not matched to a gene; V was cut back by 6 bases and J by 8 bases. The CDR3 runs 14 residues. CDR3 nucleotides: TGTGCCAGTAGCCTGGACAGGGGGGATTCACCCCTCCACTTT. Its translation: CASSLDRGDSPLHF.

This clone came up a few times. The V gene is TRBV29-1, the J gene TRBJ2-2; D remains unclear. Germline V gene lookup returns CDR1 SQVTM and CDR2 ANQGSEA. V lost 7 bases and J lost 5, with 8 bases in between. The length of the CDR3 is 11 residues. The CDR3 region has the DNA TGCAGCGGCGCATTAACCGGGGAGCTGTTTTTT. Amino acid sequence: CSGALTGELFF.

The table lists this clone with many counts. CDR3 DNA: TGTGCCAGCAGCTTTGGCCTCCGGCGGGTCTACGAGCAGTACTTC. Protein product: CASSFGLRRVYEQYF. J is TRBJ2-7 and V is TRBV11-2; D is perhaps TRBD2 (5 bases). Trimming removed 3 bases from V and 3 bases from J, with 15 bases in between. Germline V gives CDR1 SGHAT, CDR2 FQNNGV. The CDR3 runs 15 residues.

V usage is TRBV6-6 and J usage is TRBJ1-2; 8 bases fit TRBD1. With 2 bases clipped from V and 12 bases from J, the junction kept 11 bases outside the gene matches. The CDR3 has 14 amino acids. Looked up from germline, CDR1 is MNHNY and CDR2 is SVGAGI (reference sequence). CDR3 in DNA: TGTGCCAGCAGTTACACGCCCGGGACACAGGGGGACACCTTC. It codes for CASSYTPGTQGDTF.

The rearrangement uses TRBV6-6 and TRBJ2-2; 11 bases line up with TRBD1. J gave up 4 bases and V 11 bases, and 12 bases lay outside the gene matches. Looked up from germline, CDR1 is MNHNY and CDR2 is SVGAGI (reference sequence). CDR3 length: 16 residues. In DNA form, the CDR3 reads TGTGCCGGAGGACAGGGGGCCGCGATTAGCACCGGGGAGCTGTTTTTT. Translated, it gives CAGGQGAAISTGELFF.

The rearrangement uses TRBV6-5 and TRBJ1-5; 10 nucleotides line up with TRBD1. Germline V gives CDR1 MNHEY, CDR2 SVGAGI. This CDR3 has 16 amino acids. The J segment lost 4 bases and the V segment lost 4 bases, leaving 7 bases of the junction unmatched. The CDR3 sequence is CASSSGQGIRNQPQHF. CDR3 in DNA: TGTGCCAGCAGTTCGGGACAGGGGATTCGGAATCAGCCCCAGCATTTT.

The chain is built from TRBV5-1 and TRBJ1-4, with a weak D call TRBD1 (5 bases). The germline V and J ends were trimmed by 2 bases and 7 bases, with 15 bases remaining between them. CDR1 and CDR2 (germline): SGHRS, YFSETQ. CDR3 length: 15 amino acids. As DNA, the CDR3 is TGCGCCAGCAGCTTCCAGGGAGGGATTAGTGAAAAACTGTTTTTT. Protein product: CASSFQGGISEKLFF.

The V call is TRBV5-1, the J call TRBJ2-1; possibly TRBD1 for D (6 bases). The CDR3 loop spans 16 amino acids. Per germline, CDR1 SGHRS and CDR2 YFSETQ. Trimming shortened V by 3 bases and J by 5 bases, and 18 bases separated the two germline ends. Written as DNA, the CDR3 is TGCGCCAGCAGCTACAGGGCCCCCAGGCCCGACAATGAGCAGTTCTTC. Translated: CASSYRAPRPDNEQFF. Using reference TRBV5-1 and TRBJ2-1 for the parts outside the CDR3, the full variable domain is KAGVTQTPRYLIKTRGQQVTLSCSPISGHRSVSWYQQTPGQGLQFLFEYFSETQRNKGNFPGRFSGRQFSNSRSEMNVSTLELGDSALYLCASSYRAPRPDNEQFFGPGTRLTVL.

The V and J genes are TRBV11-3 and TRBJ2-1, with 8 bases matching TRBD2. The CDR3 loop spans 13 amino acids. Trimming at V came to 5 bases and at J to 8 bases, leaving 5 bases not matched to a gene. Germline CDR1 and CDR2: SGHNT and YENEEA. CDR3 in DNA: TGTGCCAGCAGCACCGGGAGGGCCTATGAGCAGTTCTTC. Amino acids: CASSTGRAYEQFF.

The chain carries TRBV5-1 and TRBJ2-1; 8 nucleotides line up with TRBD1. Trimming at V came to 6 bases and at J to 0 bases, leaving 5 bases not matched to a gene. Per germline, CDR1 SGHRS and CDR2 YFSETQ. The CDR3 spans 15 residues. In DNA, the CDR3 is TGCGCCAGCAAGACAGGGGCAAACTCCTACAATGAGCAGTTCTTC. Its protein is CASKTGANSYNEQFF.

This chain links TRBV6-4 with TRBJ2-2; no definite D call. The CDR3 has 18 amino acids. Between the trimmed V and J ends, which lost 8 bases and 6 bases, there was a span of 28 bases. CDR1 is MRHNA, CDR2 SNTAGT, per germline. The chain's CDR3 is CASPHPHPNKLRPGELFF. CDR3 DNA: TGTGCCAGCCCGCACCCACACCCCAACAAATTGCGGCCCGGGGAGCTGTTTTTT.

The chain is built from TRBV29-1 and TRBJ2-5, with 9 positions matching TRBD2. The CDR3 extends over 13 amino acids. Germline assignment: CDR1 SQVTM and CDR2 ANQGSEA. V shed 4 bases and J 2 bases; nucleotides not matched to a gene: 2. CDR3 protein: CSVGLAVQETQYF. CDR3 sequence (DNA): TGCAGCGTTGGACTAGCGGTACAAGAGACCCAGTACTTC.

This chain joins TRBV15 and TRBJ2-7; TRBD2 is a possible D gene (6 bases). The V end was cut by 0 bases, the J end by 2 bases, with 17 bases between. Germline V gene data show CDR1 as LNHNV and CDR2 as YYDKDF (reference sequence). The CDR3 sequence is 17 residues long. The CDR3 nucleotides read TGTGCCACCAGCAGAGATGGTGGCAGGAGGGTGCCCTACGAGCAGTACTTC. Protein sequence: CATSRDGGRRVPYEQYF.

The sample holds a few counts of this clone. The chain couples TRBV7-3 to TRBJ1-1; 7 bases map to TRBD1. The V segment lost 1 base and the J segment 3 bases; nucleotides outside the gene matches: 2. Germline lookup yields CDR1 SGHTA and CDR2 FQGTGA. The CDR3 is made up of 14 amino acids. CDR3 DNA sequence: TGTGCCAGCAGCTTAAAGGGGGCTCACACTGAAGCTTTCTTT. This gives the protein CASSLKGAHTEAFF.

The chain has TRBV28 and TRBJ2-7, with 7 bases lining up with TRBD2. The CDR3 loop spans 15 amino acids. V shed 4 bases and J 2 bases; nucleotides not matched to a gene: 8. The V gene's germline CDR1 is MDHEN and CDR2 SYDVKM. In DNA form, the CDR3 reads TGTGCCAGCAGTTCCGATCTAGCGGATACCTACGAGCAGTACTTC. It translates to CASSSDLADTYEQYF.

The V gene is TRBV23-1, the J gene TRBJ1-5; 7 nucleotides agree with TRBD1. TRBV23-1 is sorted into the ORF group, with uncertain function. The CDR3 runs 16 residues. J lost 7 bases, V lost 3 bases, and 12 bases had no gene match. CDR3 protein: CASSHPGRDRKQPQHF. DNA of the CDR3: TGCGCCAGCAGTCACCCCGGGCGGGACAGAAAACAGCCCCAGCATTTT.

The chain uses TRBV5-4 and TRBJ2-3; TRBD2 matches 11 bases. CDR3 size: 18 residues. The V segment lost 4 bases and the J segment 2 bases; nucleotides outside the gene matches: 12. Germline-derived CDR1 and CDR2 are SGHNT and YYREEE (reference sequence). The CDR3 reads CASSKGLLAGAHTDTQYF. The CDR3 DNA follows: TGTGCCAGCAGCAAGGGGCTACTAGCGGGGGCCCACACAGATACGCAGTATTTT. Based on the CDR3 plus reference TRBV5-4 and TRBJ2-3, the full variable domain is ETGVTQSPTHLIKTRGQQVTLRCSSQSGHNTVSWYQQALGQGPQFIFQYYREEENGRGNFPPRFSGLQFPNYSSELNVNALELDDSALYLCASSKGLLAGAHTDTQYFGPGTRLTVL.

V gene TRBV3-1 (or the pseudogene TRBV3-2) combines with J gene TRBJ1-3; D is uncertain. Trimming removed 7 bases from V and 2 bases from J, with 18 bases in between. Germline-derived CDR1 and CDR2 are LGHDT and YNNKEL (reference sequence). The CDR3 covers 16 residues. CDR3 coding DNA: TGTGCCAGCACCTCAGCCGGGATAGCGCCTGGAAACACCATATATTTT. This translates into CASTSAGIAPGNTIYF.

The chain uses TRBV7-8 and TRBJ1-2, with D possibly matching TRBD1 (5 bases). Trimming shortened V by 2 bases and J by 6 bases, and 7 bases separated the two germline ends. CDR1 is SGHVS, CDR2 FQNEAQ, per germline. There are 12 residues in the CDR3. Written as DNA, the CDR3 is TGTGCCAGCAGCTTAACGGGGGATGGCTACACCTTC. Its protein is CASSLTGDGYTF.

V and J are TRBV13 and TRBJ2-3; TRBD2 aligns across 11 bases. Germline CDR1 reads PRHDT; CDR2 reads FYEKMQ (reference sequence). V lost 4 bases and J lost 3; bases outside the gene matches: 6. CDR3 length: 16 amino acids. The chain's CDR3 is CASSYSPSGGTDTQYF. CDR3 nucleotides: TGTGCCAGCAGCTACAGCCCTAGCGGGGGGACAGATACGCAGTATTTT.

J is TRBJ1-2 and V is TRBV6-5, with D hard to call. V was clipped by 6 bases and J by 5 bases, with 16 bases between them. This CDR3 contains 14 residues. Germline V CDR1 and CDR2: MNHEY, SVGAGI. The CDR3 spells CASSASGERYGYTF. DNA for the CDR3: TGTGCCAGCAGCGCTTCCGGGGAAAGATATGGCTACACCTTC.

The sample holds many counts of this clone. The CDR3 DNA reads TGTGCCAGCAGCTTTGAACTACGGGACAGGTGTGCTGATTACGAGCAGTACTTC. This translates into CASSFELRDRCADYEQYF. This chain connects TRBV11-3 to TRBJ2-7, with 8 bases identical to TRBD1. Germline loops: CDR1 SGHNT, CDR2 YENEEA. The CDR3 is 18 residues long. The V and J ends lost 3 bases and 4 bases, in that order; junction bases with no gene match: 17.

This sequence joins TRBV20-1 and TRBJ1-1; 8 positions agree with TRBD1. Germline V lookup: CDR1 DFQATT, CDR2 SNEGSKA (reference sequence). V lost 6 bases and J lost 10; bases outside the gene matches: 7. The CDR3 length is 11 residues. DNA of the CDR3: TGCAGTGCCCGACAGGGGTGGGGAGCTTTCTTT. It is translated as CSARQGWGAFF.

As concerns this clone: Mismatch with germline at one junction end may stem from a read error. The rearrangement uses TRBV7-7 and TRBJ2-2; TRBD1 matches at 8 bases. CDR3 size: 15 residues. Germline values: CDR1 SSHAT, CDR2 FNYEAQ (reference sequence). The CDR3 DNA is TGTGCTAGCAGCCAGGACAGGGTTCAGTCCGGGGAGCTGTTTTTT. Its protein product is CASSQDRVQSGELFF.

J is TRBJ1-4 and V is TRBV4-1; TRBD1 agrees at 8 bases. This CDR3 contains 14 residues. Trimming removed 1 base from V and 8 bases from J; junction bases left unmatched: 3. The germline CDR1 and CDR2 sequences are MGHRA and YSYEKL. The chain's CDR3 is CASSQGTGWEKLFF. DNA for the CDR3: TGCGCCAGCAGCCAAGGGACAGGGTGGGAAAAACTGTTTTTT.